This TCR beta chain was sequenced in a study of T-cell reconstitution after alpha-beta-depleted transplantation in children. Trimming shortened V by 0 bases and J by 10 bases, and 7 bases separated the two germline ends. The CDR3 spans 12 residues. During its preparation, the TCRbeta library received unique molecular identifiers. TCRdb re-derived calls from the PCR reads in MiXCR, one entry per CDR3 protein. Counted here are about 440,000 distinct CDR3 sequences, 43% occurring once; the ten biggest clones make up approximately 25%. To note about this clonotype: Antigen unknown.

Study outcomes and limitations: Alpha-beta T cells about two months after transplant reportedly derived from several hundred expanded graft clones.

The TCR originated in a girl aged 2-10 years with aplastic anemia, due to receive a stem cell transplant. Sample: PBMCs, taken before TCRalphabeta/CD19-depleted stem cell transplant. This chain uses TRBV23-1 with TRBJ2-1; D is perhaps TRBD1 (5 bases). TRBV23-1 is designated an ORF whose function remains uncertain. The CDR3 sequence is CASSQSGQEQFF. The CDR3 region has the DNA TGCGCCAGCAGTCAATCAGGACAAGAGCAGTTCTTC.